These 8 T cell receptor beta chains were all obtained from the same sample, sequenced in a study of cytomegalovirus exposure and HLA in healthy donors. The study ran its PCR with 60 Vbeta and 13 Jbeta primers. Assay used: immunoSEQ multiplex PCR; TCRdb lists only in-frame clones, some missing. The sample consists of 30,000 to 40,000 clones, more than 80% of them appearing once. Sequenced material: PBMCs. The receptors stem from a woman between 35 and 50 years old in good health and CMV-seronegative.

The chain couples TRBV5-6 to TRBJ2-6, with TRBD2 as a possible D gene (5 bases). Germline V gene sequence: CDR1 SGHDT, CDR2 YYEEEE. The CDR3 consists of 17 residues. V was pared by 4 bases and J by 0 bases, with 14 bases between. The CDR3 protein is CASSDPGLVSGANVLTF. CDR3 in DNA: TGTGCCAGCAGCGACCCCGGACTCGTCTCTGGGGCCAACGTCCTGACTTTC.

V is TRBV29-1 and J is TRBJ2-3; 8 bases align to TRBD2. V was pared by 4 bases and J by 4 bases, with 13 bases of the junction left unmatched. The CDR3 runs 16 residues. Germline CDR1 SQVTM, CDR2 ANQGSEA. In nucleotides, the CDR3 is TGCAGCGTTGCGGGGGGGTCGGGGGCCCCCCCAGATACGCAGTATTTT. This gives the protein CSVAGGSGAPPDTQYF.

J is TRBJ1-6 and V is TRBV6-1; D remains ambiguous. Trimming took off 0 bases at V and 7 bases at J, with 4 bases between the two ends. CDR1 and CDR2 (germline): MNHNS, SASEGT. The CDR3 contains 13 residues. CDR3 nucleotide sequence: TGTGCCAGCAGTGAAGCGCTAAATTCACCCCTCCACTTT. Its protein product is CASSEALNSPLHF.

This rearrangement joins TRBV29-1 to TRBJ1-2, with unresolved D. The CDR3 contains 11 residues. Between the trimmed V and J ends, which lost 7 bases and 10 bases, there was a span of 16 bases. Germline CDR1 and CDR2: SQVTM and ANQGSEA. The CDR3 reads CSDQEHKDYTF. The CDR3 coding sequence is TGCAGCGACCAGGAACACAAAGACTACACCTTC.

The CDR3 region is CASRLGQKLFF. For the CDR3, the DNA is TGTGCCAGCAGGTTAGGACAGAAACTGTTTTTT. The rearrangement joins TRBV6-5 to TRBJ1-4, with D perhaps matching TRBD1 (6 bases). CDR3 size: 11 residues. V shed 6 bases and J shed 11 bases, with 10 bases lying between them. Germline V gene lookup returns CDR1 MNHEY and CDR2 SVGAGI.

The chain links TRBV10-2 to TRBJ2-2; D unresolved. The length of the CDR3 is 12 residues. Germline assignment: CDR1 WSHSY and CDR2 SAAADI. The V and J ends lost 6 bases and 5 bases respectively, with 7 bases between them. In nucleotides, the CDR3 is TGCGCCAGCAGCCGACAAACCGGGGAGCTGTTTTTT. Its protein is CASSRQTGELFF.

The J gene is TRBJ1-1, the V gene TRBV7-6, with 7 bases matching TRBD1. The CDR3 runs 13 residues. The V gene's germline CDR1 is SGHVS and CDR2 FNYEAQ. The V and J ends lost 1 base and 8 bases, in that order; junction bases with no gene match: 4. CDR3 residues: CASSLGPDREAFF. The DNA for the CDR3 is TGTGCCAGCAGCTTAGGGCCGGACAGGGAAGCTTTCTTT.

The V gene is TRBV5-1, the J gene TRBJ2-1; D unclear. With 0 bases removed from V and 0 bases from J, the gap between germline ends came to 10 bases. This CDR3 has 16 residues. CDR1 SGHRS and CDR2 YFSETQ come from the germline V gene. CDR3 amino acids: CASSLESELSYNEQFF. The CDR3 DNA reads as TGCGCCAGCAGCTTGGAAAGCGAACTCTCCTACAATGAGCAGTTCTTC.